The sequence of this T cell receptor beta chain was determined in a study of T-cell reconstitution after alpha-beta-depleted transplantation in children (dated by TCRdb to about 2016). General notes on the study: T-cell immune reconstitution after TCRalphabeta/CD19-depleted allogeneic hematopoietic cell transplantation in children was quantitatively tracked in the study by means of TCR repertoire profiling.

On this clonotype: Its recognized antigen is unknown. No qualities accompany the bases; no much larger clone lies one base away.

Overall results and qualifications from the work: In some patients, the high TCRbeta diversity seen at day 60 was put down to recipient T cells and intrathymic progenitors that had survived conditioning. The frequencies of hyperexpanded clones fell over the following months, and after one year, T-cell counts and TCRbeta diversity were mostly attributed to newly produced T cells. The apparently early alphabetaT-cell count recovery about two months after transplant was reportedly dependent on only several hundred rapidly expanded clones derived from non-depleted graft cells.

Receptor libraries were prepared by PCR. The sequencer was an Illumina HiSeq 2500. TCR library preparation used molecular barcoding, with unique molecular identifiers applied to normalize quantification of the TCRbeta repertoire. TCRdb itself trimmed the public reads at Q25 with fastp, ran MiXCR and retained productive beta chains. Entries that share a CDR3 protein sequence are merged under the most common genes and DNA. The sample table contains hundreds of thousands of distinct CDR3 sequences; only one count was recorded for more than 20% of them. The ten largest make up less than 15% of the sample. Reading from cysteine to phenylalanine, the CDR3 counts 15 amino acids. Kept here is only the CDR3 DNA, which spans 45 bases and is read in frame from base 1. After removal of 1 base from V and 7 bases from J, the junction retains 6 bases not matched to a gene. The germline V gene specifies SGHTA as CDR1 and FQGNSA as CDR2.

The treatment or condition tag for this specimen amounts to: allogeneic hematopoietic cell transplantation with graft depleted of TCRalphabeta T cells and CD19 B cells. The transplant recipients were children given TCRalphabeta/CD19-depleted allogeneic hematopoietic cell grafts. The sequence links TRBV7-2 to TRBJ2-1; 8 middle bases align to TRBD2. The sample in question was PBMCs, mostly from graft donor cells, obtained 360 days after TCRalphabeta/CD19-depleted stem cell transplant. The origin of this receptor is a boy younger than two who had a stem cell transplant for acute myeloid leukemia, so the T cells may come from the graft donor. The nucleotide sequence is given as TGTGCCAGCAGCTTAGGGACTAGCTCGTGGAATGAGCAGTTCTTC. It is translated as CASSLGTSSWNEQFF.